A selection of T cell receptor beta chains follows, all from one sample in a study of blood T cell repertoires in COVID-19. Only in-frame clones appear in the TCRdb table, and some are missing; sequencing was by immunoSEQ multiplex PCR. In the table there are 150,000 or so clones, roughly 91% of which are singletons. Material for sequencing was peripheral blood. Source of these receptors: a woman in her forties or fifties with acute or convalescent COVID-19. Both conserved end residues are part of each CDR3. Each record gives: CDR3 protein, CDR3 DNA, J gene, clone size, D gene, V gene. D genes are given only for firm matches. Only some rows state a clone size, as once, few, many or a class for expanded clones.

CAITTGTPGGYTF,TGTGCCATTACTACAGGGACCCCCGGTGGCTACACCTTC,TRBJ1-2,once,.,TRBV10-3
CASSVGQGGGYTF,TGTGCCAGCAGTGTTGGACAGGGGGGTGGCTACACCTTC,TRBJ1-2,once,TRBD1,TRBV2
CASSGESVANYGYTF,TGTGCCAGCAGCGGAGAAAGTGTTGCAAACTATGGCTACACCTTC,TRBJ1-2,.,.,TRBV9
CASSIGDRLWDEQYF,TGTGCCAGTAGTATAGGAGACAGGCTTTGGGACGAGCAGTACTTC,TRBJ2-7,.,.,TRBV19
CASSYQTGGTDTQYF,TGTGCCAGCAGTTACCAGACAGGTGGGACAGATACGCAGTATTTT,TRBJ2-3,.,.,TRBV6-6
CASSADRSYNSPLHF,TGTGCCAGTAGCGCTGACAGGTCCTATAATTCACCCCTCCACTTT,TRBJ1-6,.,.,TRBV19
CASSPDRGRVEAFF,TGTGCCAGCAGCCCCGACAGGGGGAGAGTTGAAGCTTTCTTT,TRBJ1-1,once,TRBD1,TRBV7-2
CAWKTAGEGYTF,TGTGCCTGGAAAACGGCAGGGGAAGGCTACACCTTC,TRBJ1-2,.,.,TRBV30
CASSSLFRGQDEQYF,TGTGCCAGCAGCTCTCTTTTTAGGGGACAGGACGAGCAGTACTTC,TRBJ2-7,.,TRBD1,TRBV7-9
CASSLEIERTSVSEQFF,TGTGCCAGCAGCTTAGAGATTGAAAGGACTAGCGTCAGTGAGCAGTTCTTC,TRBJ2-1,.,TRBD2,TRBV7-2
CASSSSGNNYYNEQFF,TGTGCCAGCAGTTCCAGCGGGAACAATTACTACAATGAGCAGTTCTTC,TRBJ2-1,.,TRBD2,TRBV6-5
CTSKVQGEASNTGELFF,TGCACCAGCAAAGTACAGGGGGAAGCATCGAACACCGGGGAGCTGTTTTTT,TRBJ2-2,.,.,TRBV1